The 23 T cell receptor beta chains listed next were all sequenced from one sample in a study of cytomegalovirus exposure and HLA in healthy donors. 60 Vbeta and 13 Jbeta primers were used in PCR. Sequencing was performed with immunoSEQ multiplex PCR; in TCRdb, only in-frame clones are kept and a portion is missing. The repertoire holds 95,000 to 100,000 clones, with 85% to 90% as singletons. The sample comprised PBMCs. Receptors originate from a man under 40 in good health and CMV-seronegative.

This clone was counted a few times. The CDR3 loop is CASRVAGGPTDTQYF. In nucleotides, the CDR3 is TGCGCCAGCAGGGTAGCGGGGGGTCCCACAGATACGCAGTATTTT. The rearrangement joins TRBV5-1 to TRBJ2-3; 10 bases are a match to TRBD2. The V gene's germline CDR1 is SGHRS and CDR2 YFSETQ. V trimming: 5 bases; J trimming: 2 bases; junction bases outside the gene matches: 5. The CDR3 contains 15 residues.

This sequence joins TRBV6-1 and TRBJ2-3; 9 positions agree with TRBD2. The germline V gene encodes CDR1 MNHNS and CDR2 SASEGT. The junction had 8 bases not matched to a gene; V was cut back by 1 base and J by 6 bases. This CDR3 has 16 amino acids. The CDR3 loop is CASSEVIAGERDTQYF. CDR3 nucleotide sequence: TGTGCCAGCAGTGAAGTGATAGCGGGGGAGAGGGATACGCAGTATTTT.

The V gene is TRBV25-1, the J gene TRBJ2-3; D might be TRBD1 (5 bases). Trimming pared 3 bases from V and 7 bases from J, leaving 14 bases between. Germline V CDR1 and CDR2: MGHDK, SYGVNS. The CDR3 is made up of 14 amino acids. The CDR3 DNA reads TGTGCCAGCAGTGACACTCCAACAGGCCATACGCAGTATTTT. Translating gives CASSDTPTGHTQYF.

The chain combines TRBV6-5 with TRBJ2-5; 12 bases map to TRBD2. This CDR3 comprises 16 residues. V lost 2 bases, J lost 9 bases, and 10 bases stayed unmatched. Germline V gene lookup returns CDR1 MNHEY and CDR2 SVGAGI. CDR3 nucleotide sequence: TGTGCCAGCAGTTACCCCCGGACTAGCGGGGACTGGGCCCAGTACTTC. It is translated as CASSYPRTSGDWAQYF.

This clone was observed once. This rearrangement joins TRBV25-1 to TRBJ1-3; no clear D. V dropped 2 bases and J dropped 2 bases, with 4 bases sitting between them. The CDR3 sequence is 13 residues long. Germline CDR1 and CDR2: MGHDK and SYGVNS. CDR3 protein: CASSEVTGNTIYF. The CDR3 DNA follows: TGTGCCAGCAGTGAAGTTACTGGAAACACCATATATTTT.

This clone was seen a handful of times. The chain joins TRBV29-1 to TRBJ1-2, with D perhaps TRBD1 (6 bases). This CDR3 is 13 amino acids long. Germline CDR1 reads SQVTM; CDR2 reads ANQGSEA. V lost 7 bases, J lost 2 bases, and 14 bases lay in between. The CDR3 region has the DNA TGCAGCGCCCGGGACACAAGGAACTATGGCTACACCTTC. Translating gives CSARDTRNYGYTF.

This chain links TRBV30 with TRBJ1-3; 8 positions agree with TRBD1. In germline, CDR1 is GTSNPN, CDR2 SVGIG (reference sequence). After removal of 8 bases from V and 0 bases from J, the junction contained 6 bases not matched to a gene. The CDR3 consists of 14 residues. In DNA form, the CDR3 reads TGTGCCACTTACAGGGGGTTCTCTGGAAACACCATATATTTT. Translation: CATYRGFSGNTIYF.

V gene TRBV11-3 combines with J gene TRBJ2-5; 11 bases align to TRBD1. V shed 5 bases and J 5 bases; nucleotides not matched to a gene: 7. Germline loops: CDR1 SGHNT, CDR2 YENEEA. The CDR3 length is 15 residues. DNA of the CDR3: TGTGCCAGCAGCACCGGACAGGGGGCCTGGGAGACCCAGTACTTC. It encodes CASSTGQGAWETQYF. Based on the CDR3 plus reference TRBV11-3 and TRBJ2-5, the full variable domain is EAGVVQSPRYKIIEKKQPVAFWCNPISGHNTLYWYLQNLGQGPELLIRYENEEAVDDSQLPKDRFSAERLKGVDSTLKIQPAELGDSAVYLCASSTGQGAWETQYFGPGTRLLVL.

This sequence joins TRBV6-1 and TRBJ2-6; maybe TRBD1 (5 bases). V dropped 2 bases and J dropped 0 bases, with 20 bases sitting between them. This CDR3 region has 20 residues. Germline assignment: CDR1 MNHNS and CDR2 SASEGT. CDR3 protein: CASSELGQGYSSSGANVLTF. The DNA for the CDR3 is TGTGCCAGCAGTGAACTAGGACAAGGGTATTCGAGCTCTGGGGCCAACGTCCTGACTTTC.

This clone was counted only a few times. The chain joins TRBV27 to TRBJ2-3; TRBD2 agrees at 7 bases. This CDR3 has 13 amino acids. CDR1 MNHEY and CDR2 SMNVEV come from the germline V gene (reference sequence). Trimming removed 3 bases from V and 9 bases from J; junction bases left unmatched: 6. Here the CDR3 DNA reads TGTGCCAGCAGTTTTGGAATGCGGGAGACGCAGTATTTT. Protein: CASSFGMRETQYF.

The chain employs TRBV19 and TRBJ1-5, with D tentatively TRBD1 (5 bases). V dropped 6 bases and J dropped 2 bases, with 5 bases sitting between them. The CDR3 is 12 amino acids. The germline gives CDR1 LNHDA, CDR2 SQIVND (reference sequence). The CDR3 region has the DNA TGTGCCAGTAGCAGGGGCAATCAGCCCCAGCATTTT. This translates into CASSRGNQPQHF. The full variable domain, completed using reference TRBV19 and TRBJ1-5, is DGGITQSPKYLFRKEGQNVTLSCEQNLNHDAMYWYRQDPGQGLRLIYYSQIVNDFQKGDIAEGYSVSREKKESFPLTVTSAQKNPTAFYLCASSRGNQPQHFGDGTRLSIL.

The rearrangement links TRBV6-5 to TRBJ1-1; possible D gene TRBD1, 6 bases. Trimming left V 0 bases short and J 1 base short, with 9 bases between. The CDR3 is 15 amino acids. Looked up from germline, CDR1 is MNHEY and CDR2 is SVGAGI. CDR3 residues: CASSYSAGENTEAFF. The DNA of the CDR3 is TGTGCCAGCAGTTACTCGGCAGGGGAGAACACTGAAGCTTTCTTT.

CDR3 protein: CASSDWTVPRTDTQYF. CDR3 nucleotide sequence: TGTGCCAGCAGTGACTGGACAGTACCACGAACAGATACGCAGTATTTT. This rearrangement joins TRBV6-1 to TRBJ2-3; weak D call: TRBD1 (6 bases). Per the germline V gene, CDR1 is MNHNS and CDR2 is SASEGT. V was cut by 3 bases and J by 3 bases, with 16 bases left in between. The CDR3 spans 16 residues.

This rearrangement joins TRBV5-4 to TRBJ2-5; 7 bases line up with TRBD1. Losses at the gene ends were 2 bases for V and 5 bases for J; bases not matched to a gene: 6. The V gene's germline CDR1 is SGHNT and CDR2 YYREEE (reference sequence). The CDR3 totals 14 residues. CDR3 DNA sequence: TGTGCCAGCAGCTTCGGGACAGAGGTGGAGACCCAGTACTTC. Its translation: CASSFGTEVETQYF.

V and J are TRBV5-1 and TRBJ1-3; TRBD1 aligns across 8 bases. CDR3 length: 14 amino acids. V gave up 5 bases and J gave up 4 bases; unmatched junction bases: 5. Germline lookup yields CDR1 SGHRS and CDR2 YFSETQ. The DNA of the CDR3 is TGCGCCAGCAGTCAGGGGGCTGTAGGAAACACCATATATTTT. This codes for CASSQGAVGNTIYF.

This chain connects TRBV7-3 to TRBJ2-1; D not resolved. Germline V lookup: CDR1 SGHTA, CDR2 FQGTGA. The CDR3 runs 16 residues. The V and J ends lost 1 base and 4 bases respectively, with 14 bases between them. CDR3 protein: CASSLSDSPTYNEQFF. In nucleotides, the CDR3 is TGTGCCAGCAGCTTAAGCGACTCCCCCACTTACAATGAGCAGTTCTTC.

The rearrangement joins TRBV30 to TRBJ2-3, with D tentatively TRBD1 (5 bases). Trimming took off 0 bases at V and 0 bases at J, with 10 bases between the two ends. This CDR3 comprises 15 residues. Per germline, CDR1 GTSNPN and CDR2 SVGIG (reference sequence). This chain's CDR3 is CAWSVSDSSTDTQYF. Written as DNA, the CDR3 is TGTGCCTGGAGTGTAAGCGACAGCAGCACAGATACGCAGTATTTT. The variable domain in full, with the rest retrieved from reference TRBV30 and TRBJ2-3, is SQTIHQWPATLVQPVGSPLSLECTVEGTSNPNLYWYRQAAGRGLQLLFYSVGIGQISSEVPQNLSASRPQDRQFILSSKKLLLSDSGFYLCAWSVSDSSTDTQYFGPGTRLTVL.

This clone was found once. The V gene is TRBV30, the J gene TRBJ1-2, with D possibly TRBD1 on 5 matching bases. CDR1 is GTSNPN, CDR2 SVGIG, per germline (reference sequence). The V gene lost 1 base and the J gene lost 5 bases, with 11 bases spanning the gap. This CDR3 is 13 amino acids long. CDR3 amino acids: CAWSAGQGYGYTF. CDR3 nucleotides: TGTGCCTGGAGTGCAGGGCAGGGTTATGGCTACACCTTC. The full variable domain, its missing parts supplied by reference TRBV30 and TRBJ1-2, is SQTIHQWPATLVQPVGSPLSLECTVEGTSNPNLYWYRQAAGRGLQLLFYSVGIGQISSEVPQNLSASRPQDRQFILSSKKLLLSDSGFYLCAWSAGQGYGYTFGSGTRLTVV.

This chain joins TRBV11-2 and TRBJ2-3, with TRBD1 as a possible D gene (6 bases). V was trimmed by 4 bases and J by 5 bases, leaving 13 bases between them. Germline lookup yields CDR1 SGHAT and CDR2 FQNNGV. The CDR3 totals 14 residues. In DNA form, the CDR3 reads TGTGCCAGCAGCTGGCAGGGGTTTAAAGATACGCAGTATTTT. It yields the protein CASSWQGFKDTQYF.

J is TRBJ2-2 and V is TRBV19; 10 bases line up with TRBD1. CDR1 is LNHDA and CDR2 is SQIVND in the germline V gene (reference sequence). The CDR3 consists of 15 residues. After removal of 7 bases from V and 3 bases from J, the junction contained 5 bases not matched to a gene. The CDR3 DNA is TGTGCCAGTACAGCGGGGACAGGGGACACCGGGGAGCTGTTTTTT. This encodes CASTAGTGDTGELFF.

The chain has TRBV2 and TRBJ2-5; 12 bases agree with TRBD2. This CDR3 comprises 15 residues. V shed 5 bases and J 7 bases; nucleotides not matched to a gene: 8. The germline gives CDR1 SNHLY, CDR2 FYNNEI. This CDR3 reads CASSRRTSGAGTQYF. CDR3 bases: TGTGCCAGCAGTCGAAGGACTAGCGGGGCGGGGACCCAGTACTTC.

The chain uses TRBV5-4 and TRBJ2-3; TRBD2 matches 13 bases. Germline CDR1 reads SGHNT; CDR2 reads YYREEE (reference sequence). This CDR3 contains 16 residues. The trim removed 3 bases at V and 1 base at J, leaving 2 bases unmatched. This CDR3 is CASSSGTSGGTDTQYF. The CDR3 nucleotides read TGTGCCAGCAGCTCAGGGACTAGCGGGGGCACAGATACGCAGTATTTT. Full variable domain (missing parts from reference TRBV5-4 and TRBJ2-3): ETGVTQSPTHLIKTRGQQVTLRCSSQSGHNTVSWYQQALGQGPQFIFQYYREEENGRGNFPPRFSGLQFPNYSSELNVNALELDDSALYLCASSSGTSGGTDTQYFGPGTRLTVL.

Notes on this clone: At one of its ends the junction is not consistent with the germline gene, which may arise from a read error. The chain is built from TRBV30 and TRBJ2-6, with D maybe TRBD2 (7 bases). The CDR3 runs to 19 residues. Germline V gene data show CDR1 as GTSNPN and CDR2 as SVGIG (reference sequence). The CDR3 sequence: CAWSVRSWRGPSGANVLAF. The CDR3 DNA follows: TGTGCCTGGAGTGTGAGGTCTTGGCGGGGGCCCTCTGGGGCCAACGTCCTGGCTTTC.